This paragraph reports one T cell receptor beta chain. The antigen remains undetermined. The sample belongs to a study of blood T cells in healthy people across ages. Findings and caveats of the study: Naive CD4+ cells and diversity were both higher in long-lived donors than in aged donors. Diversity estimated from one million T cells was considered an underestimate.

V was shortened by 3 bases and J by 4 bases, with 9 bases between the two germline ends. The CDR3 contains 13 residues. Germline CDR1 is KGHSH and CDR2 is LQKENI. RNA extraction gave at least 5.5 micrograms of total RNA per sample. Next came a second PCR, run for about 6 to 12 cycles, which used a sample-barcoded 5' primer along with a J-beta primer mix. One entry per CDR3 protein results from TCRdb running MiXCR on the 5' RACE reads. Among about 750,000 distinct CDR3 sequences, 40% to 65% were seen once, and the ten largest hold approximately 40%. The chain recombines TRBV18 with TRBJ1-2; no definite D call. The clonotype comes from a man aged 80 or over in good health. The sample comprised blood. CDR3 in DNA: TGTGCCAGCTCACCCTTACAAGGCTATGGCTACACCTTC. Translating it yields CASSPLQGYGYTF. Using reference TRBV18 and TRBJ1-2 for the parts outside the CDR3, the full variable domain is NAGVMQNPRHLVRRRGQEARLRCSPMKGHSHVYWYRQLPEEGLKFMVYLQKENIIDESGMPKERFSAEFPKEGPSILRIQQVVRGDSAAYFCASSPLQGYGYTFGSGTRLTVV.